The source of this T cell receptor (beta chain) is a study of blood T cell repertoires in COVID-19. In the study's own analysis: Estimated nucleated cell counts came from reference gene primer amplification. Using immunoSEQ multiplex PCR, the repertoire was profiled, and TCRdb retains in-frame clones only, with some absent. V, J and clone size were drawn from that table, and D and trimming were deduced from the DNA. This table holds about 180,000 clones, roughly 78% found once. Between the trimmed V and J ends, which lost 5 bases and 1 base, there was a span of 9 bases. The length of the CDR3 is 14 residues. Per germline, CDR1 SNHLY and CDR2 FYNNEI.

The gene calls are TRBV2 and TRBJ1-5; D might be TRBD1 (6 bases). The sequence was collected from a man aged 65 to 85 with active or convalescent COVID-19. The sequenced sample consisted of peripheral blood. This CDR3 is CASSSGQSNQPQHF. DNA of the CDR3: TGTGCCAGCAGTAGCGGACAGAGCAATCAGCCCCAGCATTTT.